This TCR beta chain was recorded in a study of cytomegalovirus exposure and HLA in healthy donors. This clone showed up just a few times. V dropped 1 base and J dropped 4; count of bases not matched to a gene: 2. CDR1 is MGHRA and CDR2 is YSYEKL in the germline V gene. The CDR3 runs to 15 residues. PCR amplification relied on 60 Vbeta primers (plus 13 Jbeta primers). The assay was immunoSEQ multiplex PCR, and TCRdb's table has in-frame clones only and misses some. This table holds more than 60,000 clones, 70% to 85% found once. This receptor was taken from a woman aged 25 to 39 in good health and CMV-seronegative. The V gene is TRBV4-1, the J gene TRBJ1-3, with TRBD1 identical over 9 bases. The sequenced sample was PBMCs. The CDR3 reads CASSQVTGGGNTIYF. The CDR3 DNA sequence: TGCGCCAGCAGCCAAGTAACAGGGGGCGGAAACACCATATATTTT.